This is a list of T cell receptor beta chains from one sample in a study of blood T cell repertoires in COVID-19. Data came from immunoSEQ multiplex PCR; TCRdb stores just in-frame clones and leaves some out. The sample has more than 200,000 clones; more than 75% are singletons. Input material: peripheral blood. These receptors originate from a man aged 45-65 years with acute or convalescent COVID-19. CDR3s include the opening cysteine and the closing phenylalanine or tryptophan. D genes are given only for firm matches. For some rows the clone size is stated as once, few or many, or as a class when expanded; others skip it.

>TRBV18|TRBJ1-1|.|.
TGTGCCAGCTCACCACGGGCACAGGGCGTGAACACTGAAGCTTTCTTT
CASSPRAQGVNTEAFF
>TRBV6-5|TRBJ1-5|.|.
TGTGCCAGCAGCATAGTAGAGTATAGCAATCAGCCCCAGCATTTT
CASSIVEYSNQPQHF
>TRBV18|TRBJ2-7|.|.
TGTGCCAGCTCACCTGGACAGCCCTCCTACGAGCAGTACTTC
CASSPGQPSYEQYF
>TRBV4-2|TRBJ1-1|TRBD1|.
TGTGCCAGCAGCCTCCGACAGGGGGAGGTTGAAGCTTTCTTT
CASSLRQGEVEAFF
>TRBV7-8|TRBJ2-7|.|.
TGTGCCAGCAGCCGACAGGTCTACGAGCAGTACTTC
CASSRQVYEQYF
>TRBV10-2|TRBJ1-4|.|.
TGCGCCAGCAATGACCTGCCGGGAGGAAAACTGTTTTTT
CASNDLPGGKLFF
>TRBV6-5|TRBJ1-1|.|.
TGTGCCAGCAGTTACGGGGTTGGGGGAGGTACTGAAGCTTTCTTT
CASSYGVGGGTEAFF
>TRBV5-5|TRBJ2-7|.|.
TGTGCCAGCAGCCTAGGACAGTCCCTAGTCTACGAGCAGTACTTC
CASSLGQSLVYEQYF
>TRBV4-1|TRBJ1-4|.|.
TGCGCCAGCAGCCCGTCCGGACAGTTTGGTGAAAAACTGTTTTTT
CASSPSGQFGEKLFF
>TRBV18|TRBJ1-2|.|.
TGTGCCAGCTCACCACCGGGCAGAAACTATGGCTACACCTTC
CASSPPGRNYGYTF
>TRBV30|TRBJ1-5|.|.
TGTGCCTGGAGTGTACCCGGGACAAATAGCAATCAGCCCCAGCATTTT
CAWSVPGTNSNQPQHF
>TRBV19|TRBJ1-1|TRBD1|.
TGTGCCAGTAGTACTCCCATGTACCGGACAGGGGTCACTGAAGCTTTCTTT
CASSTPMYRTGVTEAFF
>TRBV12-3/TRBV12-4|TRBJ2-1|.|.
TGTGCCAGCAGTCTAACTAGGAACAGTGAGCAGTTCTTC
CASSLTRNSEQFF
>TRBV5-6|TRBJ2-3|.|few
TGTGCCAGCAGCACAACAGATACGCAGTATTTT
CASSTTDTQYF
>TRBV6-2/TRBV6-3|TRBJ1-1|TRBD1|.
TGTGCCAGCAGCTCCCCGGGACAGGGCCACACTGAAGCTTTCTTT
CASSSPGQGHTEAFF
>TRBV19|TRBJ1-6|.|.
TGTGCCAGTAGCGGACAGACCAATTCACCCCTCCACTTT
CASSGQTNSPLHF
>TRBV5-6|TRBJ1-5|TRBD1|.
TGTGCCAGCAGCTTGGGACAGGGTCGGCAGCCCCAGCATTTT
CASSLGQGRQPQHF
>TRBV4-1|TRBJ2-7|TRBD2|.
TGCGCCAGCAGCCAGGCACTAGCGGGGCGCACCTACGAGCAGTACTTC
CASSQALAGRTYEQYF
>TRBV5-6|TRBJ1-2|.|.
TGTGCCAGCAGCTTGGCGAGCCAGGCCGCCTCCTATGGCTACACCTTC
CASSLASQAASYGYTF
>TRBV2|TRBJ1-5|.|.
TGTGCCAGCACAGAGGAGGGGACGCATGCCGGGCCCCAGCATTTT
CASTEEGTHAGPQHF
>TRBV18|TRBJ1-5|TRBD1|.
TGTGCCAGCTCGCTGGACAGGGGCAATCAGCCCCAGCATTTT
CASSLDRGNQPQHF
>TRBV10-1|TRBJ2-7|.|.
TGCGCCAGCAGTGAAGGGGGATCCTACGAGCAGTACTTC
CASSEGGSYEQYF
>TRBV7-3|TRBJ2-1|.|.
TGTGCCAGCAGCACGAAGCAGGGCTACAATGAGCAGTTCTTC
CASSTKQGYNEQFF
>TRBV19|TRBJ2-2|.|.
TGTGCCAGTACTCGCCAGGGAGGCACCGGGGAGCTGTTTTTT
CASTRQGGTGELFF
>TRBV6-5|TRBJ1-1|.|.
TGTGCCAGCAGTTACACAGGAGTGAACACTGAAGCTTTCTTT
CASSYTGVNTEAFF